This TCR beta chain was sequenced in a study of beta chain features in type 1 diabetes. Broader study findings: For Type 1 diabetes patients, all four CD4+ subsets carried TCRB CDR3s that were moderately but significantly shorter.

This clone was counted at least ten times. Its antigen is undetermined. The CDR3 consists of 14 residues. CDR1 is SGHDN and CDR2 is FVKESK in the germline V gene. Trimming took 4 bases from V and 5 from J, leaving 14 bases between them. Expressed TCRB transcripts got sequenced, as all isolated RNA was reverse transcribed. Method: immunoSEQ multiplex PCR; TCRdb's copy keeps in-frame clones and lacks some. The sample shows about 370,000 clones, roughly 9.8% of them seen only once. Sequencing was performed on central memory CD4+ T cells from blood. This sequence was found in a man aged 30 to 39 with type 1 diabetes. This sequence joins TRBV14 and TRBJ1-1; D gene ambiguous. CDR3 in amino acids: CASSPRGLYTEAFF. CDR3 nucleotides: TGTGCCAGCAGCCCCCGAGGGCTCTATACTGAAGCTTTCTTT.